Presented here are 24 T cell receptor beta chains from one specimen sequenced in a study of T cell responses to AZD1222 COVID-19 vaccine. Sequenced by immunoSEQ multiplex PCR; TCRdb stores in-frame clones only, minus some. The data contain approximately 160,000 clones, more than 85% of them singletons. Sequences were derived from peripheral blood, sampled on day 0 of AZD1222 vaccination. These receptors all come from an adult in good health.

The V call is TRBV19, the J call TRBJ1-1, with D perhaps matching TRBD1 (6 bases). V was cut by 8 bases and J by 4 bases, with 14 bases left in between. This CDR3 contains 13 residues. Germline V gives CDR1 LNHDA, CDR2 SQIVND (reference sequence). Here the CDR3 reads CASSGVVSTEAFF. The CDR3 bases are TGTGCCAGTTCAGGGGTTGTGAGCACTGAAGCTTTCTTT.

The genes are TRBV28 and TRBJ2-5, with 11 bases that match TRBD2. Per germline, CDR1 MDHEN and CDR2 SYDVKM. Trimming removed 1 base from V and 5 bases from J; junction bases left unmatched: 3. There are 15 residues in the CDR3. In DNA form, the CDR3 reads TGTGCCAGCAGTTTATTAGCGGGGGGGCGGGAGACCCAGTACTTC. Protein sequence: CASSLLAGGRETQYF.

The V gene is TRBV5-5, the J gene TRBJ2-7; no clear D gene. CDR1 and CDR2 (germline): SGHKS, YYEKEE (reference sequence). The V and J ends lost 4 bases and 6 bases respectively, with 17 bases between them. CDR3 length: 14 residues. CDR3 amino acids: CASSTPGRRGEQYF. The CDR3 DNA reads as TGTGCCAGCAGCACCCCAGGCCGTCGTGGCGAGCAGTACTTC.

V is TRBV18 and J is TRBJ2-7, with a weak D call TRBD1 (5 bases). CDR3 size: 15 residues. The germline gives CDR1 KGHSH, CDR2 LQKENI. Trimming took 0 bases from V and 7 from J, leaving 16 bases between them. CDR3 DNA: TGTGCCAGCTCACCACCGACAGAAGTTCCTTTGGAGCAGTACTTC. Protein product: CASSPPTEVPLEQYF.

There are a few counts of this clone. This chain uses TRBV7-2 with TRBJ1-2, with 8 nucleotides matching TRBD1. V shed 4 bases, J shed 0 bases, and the junction held 1 base outside the gene matches. The CDR3 contains 14 residues. From germline, CDR1 is SGHTA and CDR2 FQGNSA. CDR3 in amino acids: CASSSTGANYGYTF. The CDR3 DNA reads as TGTGCCAGCAGCTCGACAGGGGCTAACTATGGCTACACCTTC.

The chain carries TRBV19 and TRBJ1-2; the D is unclear. The length of the CDR3 is 15 residues. Germline V CDR1 and CDR2: LNHDA, SQIVND (reference sequence). V lost 7 bases and J 5 bases, leaving 20 bases between the germline ends. The CDR3 spells CASNRGSVGLYGYTF. The CDR3, as DNA: TGTGCCAGTAATCGCGGCAGCGTGGGGTTGTATGGCTACACCTTC.

The rearrangement uses TRBV15 and TRBJ1-4; perhaps TRBD1 as D (5 bases). Germline V CDR1 and CDR2: LNHNV, YYDKDF (reference sequence). V lost 3 bases and J 6 bases, leaving 17 bases between the germline ends. The CDR3 contains 16 residues. The CDR3 DNA follows: TGTGCCACCAGCAGGATGTGGGGCCAGGGAGATGAAAAACTGTTTTTT. This encodes CATSRMWGQGDEKLFF.

The rearrangement joins TRBV21-1 to TRBJ1-6. TRBV21-1 is tagged as a pseudogene. The CDR3 length is 18 residues. For the CDR3, the DNA is TGTGCCAGCAGCAAAGCCCCTATACGGAGCTCCTATAATTCACCCCTCCACTTT. The encoded protein is CASSKAPIRSSYNSPLHF.

The chain employs TRBV7-2 and TRBJ2-1; 7 nucleotides line up with TRBD2. The V segment lost 5 bases and the J segment 1 base; nucleotides outside the gene matches: 5. The CDR3 is 15 amino acids. Germline lookup yields CDR1 SGHTA and CDR2 FQGNSA. As DNA, the CDR3 is TGTGCCAGCAGCCTCGGGGGGATGTCCTACAATGAGCAGTTCTTC. Translated: CASSLGGMSYNEQFF.

There are a few counts of this clone. V and J are TRBV7-9 and TRBJ2-2; D remains ambiguous. CDR1 and CDR2 (germline): SEHNR, FQNEAQ (reference sequence). The CDR3 consists of 12 residues. The germline V and J ends were trimmed by 3 bases and 7 bases, with 6 bases remaining between them. The CDR3 region has the DNA TGTGCCAGCAGCTTCGATGGCGGGGAGCTGTTTTTT. It specifies CASSFDGGELFF. The whole variable domain, remainder taken from reference TRBV7-9 and TRBJ2-2, is DTGVSQNPRHKITKRGQNVTFRCDPISEHNRLYWYRQTLGQGPEFLTYFQNEAQLEKSRLLSDRFSAERPKGSFSTLEIQRTEQGDSAMYLCASSFDGGELFFGEGSRLTVL.

The rearrangement uses TRBV27 and TRBJ1-4, with D perhaps TRBD1 (5 bases). The ends were cut back, 5 bases at V and 2 bases at J, with 12 bases in the middle. Germline CDR1 is MNHEY and CDR2 is SMNVEV (reference sequence). The CDR3 covers 15 residues. CDR3 sequence: CASSRGGSTNEKLFF. CDR3 nucleotides: TGTGCCAGCAGTCGGGGGGGTTCCACTAATGAAAAACTGTTTTTT.

This clone was seen once. The chain employs TRBV25-1 and TRBJ2-1; 8 nucleotides agree with TRBD1. Germline loops: CDR1 MGHDK, CDR2 SYGVNS. Unmatched junction bases numbered 7, after V lost 4 bases and J lost 5 bases. The CDR3 is made up of 15 amino acids. CDR3 DNA: TGTGCCAGCAGTGCGGCAGGGGGCCAGCACAATGAGCAGTTCTTC. Encoded protein: CASSAAGGQHNEQFF.

The chain joins TRBV4-1 to TRBJ2-7, with D maybe TRBD1 (6 bases). In germline, CDR1 is MGHRA, CDR2 YSYEKL. The CDR3 has 14 residues. The V and J ends lost 3 bases and 2 bases respectively, with 11 bases between them. CDR3 region: CASSHWTVPYEQYF. The CDR3 bases are TGCGCCAGCAGCCACTGGACAGTCCCCTACGAGCAGTACTTC.

The genes are TRBV28 and TRBJ1-5, with no clear D. In germline, CDR1 is MDHEN, CDR2 SYDVKM. The CDR3 is 17 residues long. Trimming removed 5 bases at V and 1 base at J, with 18 bases between. The CDR3 DNA is TGTGCCAGCAGTCCGGCCGGATTCGGCAGGAGCAATCAGCCCCAGCATTTT. Protein: CASSPAGFGRSNQPQHF.

The chain couples TRBV9 to TRBJ2-2; D is ambiguous. The CDR3 runs 12 residues. Germline CDR1 reads SGDLS; CDR2 reads YYNGEE. Trimming shortened V by 0 bases and J by 6 bases, and 3 bases separated the two germline ends. The CDR3 spells CASSVGPGELFF. CDR3 bases: TGTGCCAGCAGCGTAGGTCCCGGGGAGCTGTTTTTT.

The chain links TRBV14 to TRBJ2-4; 8 bases are shared with TRBD2. The CDR3 is 16 residues long. Looked up from germline, CDR1 is SGHDN and CDR2 is FVKESK. Trimming at V came to 4 bases and at J to 9 bases, leaving 14 bases not matched to a gene. The DNA for the CDR3 is TGTGCCAGCAGCCCAAACCTCGGGGGGGCTCGGAGCATTCAGTACTTC. Protein sequence: CASSPNLGGARSIQYF.

This rearrangement joins TRBV6-5 to TRBJ1-1; a possible D gene is TRBD1 (6 bases). The V gene lost 7 bases and the J gene lost 10 bases, with 19 bases spanning the gap. Germline loops: CDR1 MNHEY, CDR2 SVGAGI. This CDR3 contains 13 residues. The CDR3 here is CASIPRGGAGAFF. The CDR3 bases are TGTGCCAGCATCCCCCGGGGGGGGGCCGGAGCTTTCTTT.

The V gene is TRBV24-1, the J gene TRBJ1-1; unclear D gene. There are 13 residues in the CDR3. V was shortened by 0 bases and J by 2 bases, with 3 bases between the two germline ends. The V gene's germline CDR1 is KGHDR and CDR2 SFDVKD. The CDR3 DNA is TGTGCCACCAGTGATTTGCATAACACTGAAGCTTTCTTT. Translation gives CATSDLHNTEAFF.

This clone was picked up a small number of times. In DNA form, the CDR3 reads TGTGCCAGCAGCCCCGGCATGAACACTGAAGCTTTCTTT. Translation gives CASSPGMNTEAFF. This chain links TRBV7-8 with TRBJ1-1; D is unclear. Trimming took 5 bases from V and 0 from J, leaving 7 bases between them. The CDR3 has 13 amino acids. From germline, CDR1 is SGHVS and CDR2 FQNEAQ.

V gene TRBV10-3 combines with J gene TRBJ2-3; possibly TRBD1 for D (6 bases). This CDR3 has 12 amino acids. CDR1 ENHRY and CDR2 SYGVKD come from the germline V gene. Trimming cost V 9 bases and J 0 bases, with 7 bases left between them. This chain's CDR3 is CAMGASTDTQYF. The CDR3 nucleotides are TGTGCCATGGGGGCGAGCACAGATACGCAGTATTTT.

V usage is TRBV5-1 and J usage is TRBJ2-5; a possible D gene is TRBD1 (8 bases). CDR3 length: 16 amino acids. Between the trimmed V and J ends, which lost 1 base and 2 bases, there was a span of 15 bases. CDR1 SGHRS and CDR2 YFSETQ come from the germline V gene. The CDR3 is CASSLRTGGVQETQYF. The DNA for the CDR3 is TGCGCCAGCAGCTTGCGAACAGGGGGGGTTCAAGAGACCCAGTACTTC.

This clone has only one observation. The CDR3 protein is CASSQGWTGYEQYF. CDR3 nucleotide sequence: TGTGCCAGCAGCCAAGGGTGGACTGGGTACGAGCAGTACTTC. The V call is TRBV3-1 (or the pseudogene TRBV3-2), the J call TRBJ2-7, with D maybe TRBD2 (5 bases). V lost 1 base and J lost 4, with 11 bases in between. The CDR3 sequence is 14 residues long. Germline V gene sequence: CDR1 LGHDT, CDR2 YNNKEL (reference sequence).

The rearrangement joins TRBV4-2 to TRBJ2-1, with 11 positions matching TRBD1. V was pared by 0 bases and J by 6 bases, with 4 bases of the junction left unmatched. The CDR3 has 16 residues. Germline CDR1 and CDR2: LGHNA and YNFKEQ. CDR3 nucleotide sequence: TGTGCCAGCAGCCAAGACCCTGGGACAGGGGGCAATGAGCAGTTCTTC. Protein product: CASSQDPGTGGNEQFF.

The rearrangement uses TRBV5-1 and TRBJ2-7, with 9 nucleotides matching TRBD1. The CDR3 runs to 14 residues. V shed 3 bases and J 6 bases; nucleotides not matched to a gene: 7. CDR1 SGHRS and CDR2 YFSETQ come from the germline V gene. CDR3 nucleotides: TGCGCCAGCAGCTCCGGGACAGGGTTACGCGAGCAGTACTTC. Translation gives CASSSGTGLREQYF.